Presented here are 30 T cell receptor beta chains from one specimen sequenced in a study of shared clonotypes between healthy human individuals (TCRdb year 2020). The library was made by the immunoSEQ multiplex PCR assay. TCRdb took over this immuneACCESS table, retaining in-frame rearrangements with V and J assigned. Such tables are incomplete; in checked studies, under half of the missing clones stem from an unresolved V gene, and the remainder is unexplained. The sample yields under 2,500,000 clones; nearly 97% were counted once. Of the sample, less than 0.15% is held by the ten largest clones. The specimen was naive CD4+ T cells sorted from blood. The cell subset or site label on this specimen signifies: CD45RA+ positively selected. The receptors shown here come from a man in his late teens or twenties in good health.

The chain links TRBV7-2 to TRBJ1-5; maybe TRBD1 (5 bases). Deletions cut 5 bases from V and 5 bases from J, with 16 bases between. This CDR3 is 15 amino acids long. Germline CDR1 and CDR2: SGHTA and FQGNSA. The CDR3 region is CASSQNRGGDQPQHF. The CDR3 coding sequence is TGTGCCAGCAGCCAAAATAGGGGAGGGGATCAGCCCCAGCATTTT.

The CDR3 DNA reads as TGTGCCAGCAGTGATAGTGGGAGGGTCCAAGAGACCCAGTACTTC. Amino acids: CASSDSGRVQETQYF. The gene calls are TRBV25-1 and TRBJ2-5, with TRBD2 identical over 7 bases. Trimming cost V 3 bases and J 1 base; bases outside gene matches: 5. Germline lookup yields CDR1 MGHDK and CDR2 SYGVNS. The CDR3 covers 15 residues.

The CDR3 nucleotides are TGTGCCAGCAGCTTTGGTCTAGCGGGCCCCAATGAGCAGTTCTTC. Translating it yields CASSFGLAGPNEQFF. This chain links TRBV5-4 with TRBJ2-1, with 8 nucleotides matching TRBD2. With 2 bases clipped from V and 6 bases from J, the junction kept 7 bases outside the gene matches. CDR3 size: 15 residues. Germline CDR1 is SGHNT and CDR2 is YYREEE (reference sequence).

V usage is TRBV7-3 and J usage is TRBJ2-5; D not certain. Trimming removed 1 base from V and 2 bases from J, with 5 bases in between. CDR3 length: 13 residues. Germline V gene data show CDR1 as SGHTA and CDR2 as FQGTGA. The CDR3 protein is CASSLRRQETQYF. DNA of the CDR3: TGTGCCAGCAGCTTAAGAAGACAAGAGACCCAGTACTTC.

The chain recombines TRBV9 with TRBJ2-1, with TRBD2 as a possible D gene (6 bases). The CDR3 has 15 residues. V was cut by 6 bases and J by 1 base, with 14 bases left in between. Per the germline V gene, CDR1 is SGDLS and CDR2 is YYNGEE. The CDR3 here is CASTTTGTSYNEQFF. For the CDR3, the DNA is TGTGCCAGCACAACTACCGGGACTTCCTACAATGAGCAGTTCTTC.

This clone showed up just once. This sample also contains other DNA sequences that code for the same CDR3. CDR3 loop: CASSYSRGAYEQYF. The CDR3 DNA sequence: TGTGCCAGCAGTTACTCCAGGGGGGCCTACGAGCAGTACTTC. V and J are TRBV6-5 and TRBJ2-7, with a tentative D call TRBD1 (7 bases). The CDR3 totals 14 residues. Per germline, CDR1 MNHEY and CDR2 SVGAGI. Trimming left V 0 bases short and J 2 bases short, with 8 bases between.

This rearrangement joins TRBV4-1 to TRBJ2-3; maybe TRBD2 (5 bases). There are 16 residues in the CDR3. The V end lost 0 bases, the J end lost 5 bases, and 15 bases lay between the germline ends. CDR1 is MGHRA and CDR2 is YSYEKL in the germline V gene. The CDR3 region has the DNA TGCGCCAGCAGCCAAGATCGGGCTAGCTTCCAAGATACGCAGTATTTT. Protein: CASSQDRASFQDTQYF.

For this clone: The same CDR3 can be traced to other DNA sequences in this sample. The chain recombines TRBV7-2 with TRBJ2-7, with TRBD2 identical over 7 bases. The CDR3 totals 14 residues. CDR1 is SGHTA and CDR2 is FQGNSA in the germline V gene. V lost 1 base to trimming and J lost 5 bases; unmatched junction nucleotides: 5. The CDR3 reads CASSLGLAGHEQYF. CDR3 in DNA: TGTGCCAGCAGCTTAGGACTAGCAGGCCACGAGCAGTACTTC.

The rearrangement links TRBV9 to TRBJ1-3; 7 nucleotides agree with TRBD1. Per germline, CDR1 SGDLS and CDR2 YYNGEE. The junction had 6 bases not matched to a gene; V was cut back by 0 bases and J by 9 bases. The CDR3 is 14 residues long. CDR3 in amino acids: CASSVAGGGGTIYF. CDR3 in DNA: TGTGCCAGCAGCGTAGCTGGAGGGGGCGGCACCATATATTTT.

V usage is TRBV2 and J usage is TRBJ1-1; the match to TRBD1 covers 11 bases. CDR1 and CDR2 (germline): SNHLY, FYNNEI. The CDR3 totals 15 residues. V lost 6 bases and J lost 5; bases outside the gene matches: 8. The CDR3 is CASREWTGGATEAFF. CDR3 bases: TGTGCCAGCAGGGAATGGACAGGGGGCGCGACTGAAGCTTTCTTT.

The rearrangement joins TRBV6-5 to TRBJ2-1; 7 bases match TRBD1. There are 14 residues in the CDR3. Germline V gene lookup returns CDR1 MNHEY and CDR2 SVGAGI. With 6 bases clipped from V and 3 bases from J, the junction kept 5 bases outside the gene matches. The CDR3: CASRRAGGYNEQFF. The CDR3 region has the DNA TGTGCCAGCAGAAGGGCAGGGGGCTACAATGAGCAGTTCTTC.

This rearrangement joins TRBV10-3 to TRBJ1-2; no clear D gene. CDR1 and CDR2 from the germline V gene are ENHRY and SYGVKD. The germline V and J ends were trimmed by 4 bases and 8 bases, with 11 bases remaining between them. The length of the CDR3 is 12 residues. In DNA form, the CDR3 reads TGTGCCATCAGTGCCCCAGGCGGCGGCTACACCTTC. This encodes CAISAPGGGYTF.

The CDR3 nucleotides are TGTGCCACCGGGTCTAGCGGAAACACCGGGGAGCTGTTTTTT. Translation: CATGSSGNTGELFF. The rearrangement links TRBV6-1 to TRBJ2-2, with 7 nucleotides matching TRBD2. J gave up 2 bases and V 10 bases, and 7 bases lay outside the gene matches. From germline, CDR1 is MNHNS and CDR2 SASEGT. The CDR3 length is 14 residues.

The chain recombines TRBV2 with TRBJ2-3, with D hard to call. V was pared by 4 bases and J by 0 bases, with 14 bases between. Germline CDR1 and CDR2: SNHLY and FYNNEI. This CDR3 has 16 residues. As DNA, the CDR3 is TGTGCCAGCAGTGGTTTTTTGGGTACTAGCACAGATACGCAGTATTTT. It specifies CASSGFLGTSTDTQYF. The full variable domain, rest sourced from reference TRBV2 and TRBJ2-3, is EPEVTQTPSHQVTQMGQEVILRCVPISNHLYFYWYRQILGQKVEFLVSFYNNEISEKSEIFDDQFSVERPDGSNFTLKIRSTKLEDSAMYFCASSGFLGTSTDTQYFGPGTRLTVL.

The CDR3 reads CASSRGTTLAYEQYF. The CDR3 DNA sequence: TGTGCCAGCAGCCGGGGGACTACCCTTGCGTACGAGCAGTACTTC. The gene calls are TRBV7-2 and TRBJ2-7; 7 bases line up with TRBD2. J lost 4 bases, V lost 5 bases, and 11 bases had no gene match. In germline, CDR1 is SGHTA, CDR2 FQGNSA. CDR3 length equals 15 residues.

The J gene is TRBJ1-4, the V gene TRBV6-1; D uncertain. This CDR3 has 15 amino acids. The germline V gene encodes CDR1 MNHNS and CDR2 SASEGT. The germline V and J ends were trimmed by 6 bases and 4 bases, with 15 bases remaining between them. CDR3 coding DNA: TGTGCCAGCAGGGAGACGGACGGTTTTAATGAAAAACTGTTTTTT. This gives the protein CASRETDGFNEKLFF.

The DNA of the CDR3 is TGTGCCAGCAGCTTCAGGGGTTCCTTGGGGGTCTCCTACGAGCAGTACTTC. Translating it yields CASSFRGSLGVSYEQYF. This chain uses TRBV7-6 with TRBJ2-7, with a tentative D call TRBD1 (6 bases). Looked up from germline, CDR1 is SGHVS and CDR2 is FNYEAQ. The CDR3 has 17 residues. V was pared by 3 bases and J by 0 bases, with 18 bases between.

The chain joins TRBV11-3 to TRBJ1-5; D unresolved. The germline V and J ends were trimmed by 4 bases and 4 bases, with 20 bases remaining between them. The CDR3 loop spans 17 amino acids. The germline CDR1 and CDR2 sequences are SGHNT and YENEEA. In DNA, the CDR3 is TGTGCCAGCAGCTCCCTGATAACAGCCTTCCTTAATCAGCCCCAGCATTTT. Its protein is CASSSLITAFLNQPQHF.

The genes are TRBV28 and TRBJ2-7; maybe TRBD2 (6 bases). The V and J ends lost 6 bases and 2 bases respectively, with 20 bases between them. The germline CDR1 and CDR2 sequences are MDHEN and SYDVKM. The CDR3 is 16 amino acids. The CDR3 sequence is CASSSTGVAGPYEQYF. CDR3 coding DNA: TGTGCCAGCAGCTCCACAGGAGTCGCGGGACCCTACGAGCAGTACTTC.

This clone was found a few times. V and J are TRBV5-1 and TRBJ1-2, with 9 bases matching TRBD1. In germline, CDR1 is SGHRS, CDR2 YFSETQ. The V and J ends lost 0 bases and 7 bases, in that order; junction bases with no gene match: 1. This CDR3 is built from 13 residues. CDR3 in amino acids: CASSLATGGGYTF. For the CDR3, the DNA is TGCGCCAGCAGCTTGGCGACAGGGGGTGGCTACACCTTC. Variable domain in full (rest from reference TRBV5-1 and TRBJ1-2): KAGVTQTPRYLIKTRGQQVTLSCSPISGHRSVSWYQQTPGQGLQFLFEYFSETQRNKGNFPGRFSGRQFSNSRSEMNVSTLELGDSALYLCASSLATGGGYTFGSGTRLTVV.

This clone was picked up one time. The chain couples TRBV2 to TRBJ1-1, with TRBD1 identical over 11 bases. From germline, CDR1 is SNHLY and CDR2 FYNNEI. J lost 5 bases, V lost 6 bases, and 5 bases had no gene match. There are 14 residues in the CDR3. The CDR3 reads CASSGTGGWTEAFF. The CDR3 bases are TGTGCCAGCAGCGGGACAGGGGGTTGGACTGAAGCTTTCTTT.

The chain combines TRBV6-1 with TRBJ1-1; D call uncertain. V shed 7 bases and J shed 1 base, with 16 bases lying between them. CDR1 MNHNS and CDR2 SASEGT come from the germline V gene. This CDR3 has 15 residues. CDR3 in DNA: TGTGCCAGCAAGCGAGACCCGTTAGGGAACACTGAAGCTTTCTTT. It translates to CASKRDPLGNTEAFF.

The V and J genes are TRBV25-1 and TRBJ1-1; D is possibly TRBD1 (5 bases). The ends were cut back, 0 bases at V and 8 bases at J, with 10 bases in the middle. Germline assignment: CDR1 MGHDK and CDR2 SYGVNS. The CDR3 runs to 13 residues. The CDR3 loop reads CASSEYEWDEAFF. CDR3 sequence (DNA): TGTGCCAGCAGTGAATATGAGTGGGACGAAGCTTTCTTT.

This clone was detected only a few times. This specimen includes other DNA sequences encoding the same CDR3. The chain recombines TRBV18 with TRBJ1-6; 12 bases match TRBD1. V lost 0 bases, J lost 9 bases, and 3 bases stayed unmatched. Germline V gives CDR1 KGHSH, CDR2 LQKENI. The length of the CDR3 is 16 residues. The CDR3 is CASSPPGQGASSPLHF. The CDR3 DNA is TGTGCCAGCTCACCACCGGGACAGGGGGCAAGTTCACCCCTCCACTTT.

The chain carries TRBV27 and TRBJ2-7; D unresolved. The V gene's germline CDR1 is MNHEY and CDR2 SMNVEV (reference sequence). V was pared by 5 bases and J by 0 bases, with 14 bases between. CDR3 size: 15 residues. The CDR3 loop reads CASSPNPDTSYEQYF. CDR3 DNA sequence: TGTGCCAGCAGTCCCAACCCAGACACCTCCTACGAGCAGTACTTC.

The chain joins TRBV5-4 to TRBJ1-5, with TRBD1 as a possible D gene (5 bases). V lost 0 bases, J lost 5 bases, and 9 bases lay in between. Looked up from germline, CDR1 is SGHNT and CDR2 is YYREEE (reference sequence). This CDR3 is built from 14 residues. CDR3 bases: TGTGCCAGCAGCTTGGATCTGGGGGATCAGCCCCAGCATTTT. The encoded protein is CASSLDLGDQPQHF. The whole variable domain, filled in from reference TRBV5-4 and TRBJ1-5, reads ETGVTQSPTHLIKTRGQQVTLRCSSQSGHNTVSWYQQALGQGPQFIFQYYREEENGRGNFPPRFSGLQFPNYSSELNVNALELDDSALYLCASSLDLGDQPQHFGDGTRLSIL.

This rearrangement joins TRBV27 to TRBJ2-7; the D gene is possibly TRBD2 (7 bases). CDR3 length: 13 residues. The V and J ends lost 0 bases and 6 bases respectively, with 9 bases between them. Germline CDR1 and CDR2: MNHEY and SMNVEV (reference sequence). The CDR3 sequence: CASSLSGGLEQYF. The CDR3 DNA sequence: TGTGCCAGCAGTTTATCGGGGGGGCTCGAGCAGTACTTC.

The genes are TRBV4-3 and TRBJ2-5, with 7 bases lining up with TRBD2. V was clipped by 1 base and J by 7 bases; unmatched bases: 12. Germline V CDR1 and CDR2: LGHNA, YSLEER. This CDR3 has 16 amino acids. CDR3 nucleotides: TGCGCCAGCAGCCAAGGGGGGAGGGCTTCATCGGGGACCCAGTACTTC. This sequence encodes CASSQGGRASSGTQYF.

This chain joins TRBV5-4 and TRBJ1-3; 7 nucleotides match TRBD1. This CDR3 comprises 16 residues. With V trimmed by 4 bases and J by 2 bases, 9 bases remained unmatched. From germline, CDR1 is SGHNT and CDR2 YYREEE (reference sequence). As DNA, the CDR3 is TGTGCCAGCAGCCCCCGGACAGGAACCACTGGAAACACCATATATTTT. It yields the protein CASSPRTGTTGNTIYF. Full variable domain (remainder filled in from reference TRBV5-4 and TRBJ1-3): ETGVTQSPTHLIKTRGQQVTLRCSSQSGHNTVSWYQQALGQGPQFIFQYYREEENGRGNFPPRFSGLQFPNYSSELNVNALELDDSALYLCASSPRTGTTGNTIYFGEGSWLTVV.

J is TRBJ1-2 and V is TRBV2; D uncertain. CDR3 length: 14 amino acids. Looked up from germline, CDR1 is SNHLY and CDR2 is FYNNEI. V lost 1 base to trimming and J lost 4 bases, with 10 bases between them. CDR3: CASSEVAASYGYTF. CDR3 bases: TGTGCCAGCAGTGAAGTGGCAGCCTCCTATGGCTACACCTTC.